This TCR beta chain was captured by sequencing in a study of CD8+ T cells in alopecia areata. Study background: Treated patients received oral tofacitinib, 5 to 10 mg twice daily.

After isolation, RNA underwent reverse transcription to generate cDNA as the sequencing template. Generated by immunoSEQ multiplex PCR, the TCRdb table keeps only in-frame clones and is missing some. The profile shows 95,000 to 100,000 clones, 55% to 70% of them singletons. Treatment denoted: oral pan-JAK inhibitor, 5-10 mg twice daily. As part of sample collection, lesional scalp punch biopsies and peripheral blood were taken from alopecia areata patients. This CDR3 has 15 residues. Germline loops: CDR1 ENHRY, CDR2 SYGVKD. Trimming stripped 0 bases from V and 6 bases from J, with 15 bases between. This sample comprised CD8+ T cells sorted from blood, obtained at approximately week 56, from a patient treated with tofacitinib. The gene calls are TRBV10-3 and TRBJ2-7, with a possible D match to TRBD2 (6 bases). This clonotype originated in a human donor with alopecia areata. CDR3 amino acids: CAISESRGVGGEQYF. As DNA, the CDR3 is TGTGCCATCAGTGAGTCCCGCGGGGTGGGTGGCGAGCAGTACTTC.